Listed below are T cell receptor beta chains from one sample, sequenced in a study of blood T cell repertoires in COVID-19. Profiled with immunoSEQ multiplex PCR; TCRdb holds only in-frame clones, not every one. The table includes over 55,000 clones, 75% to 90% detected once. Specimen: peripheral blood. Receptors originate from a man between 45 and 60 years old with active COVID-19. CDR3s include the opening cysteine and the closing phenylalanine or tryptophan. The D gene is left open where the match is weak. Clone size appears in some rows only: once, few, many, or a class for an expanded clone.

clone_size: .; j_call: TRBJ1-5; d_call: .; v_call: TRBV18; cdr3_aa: CASSPGGRQPQHF; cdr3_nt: TGTGCCAGCTCACCTGGAGGGAGGCAGCCCCAGCATTTT
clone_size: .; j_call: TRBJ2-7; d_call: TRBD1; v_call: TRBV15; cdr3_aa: CATRTGTVAEQYF; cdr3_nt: TGTGCCACCAGAACCGGGACAGTGGCCGAGCAGTACTTC
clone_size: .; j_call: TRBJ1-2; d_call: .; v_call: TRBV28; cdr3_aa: CASSLGASYNNYGYTF; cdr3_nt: TGTGCCAGCAGTTTAGGGGCCAGCTATAATAACTATGGCTACACCTTC
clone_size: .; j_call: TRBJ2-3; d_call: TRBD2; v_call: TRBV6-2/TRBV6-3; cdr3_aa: CASSRGLAGGRDTQYF; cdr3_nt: TGTGCCAGCAGTAGGGGACTAGCGGGAGGGAGAGATACGCAGTATTTT
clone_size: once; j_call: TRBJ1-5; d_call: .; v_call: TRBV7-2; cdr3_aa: CASSYDTPMALYSNQPQHF; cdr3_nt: TGTGCCAGCAGCTACGACACCCCCATGGCATTATATAGCAATCAGCCCCAGCATTTT
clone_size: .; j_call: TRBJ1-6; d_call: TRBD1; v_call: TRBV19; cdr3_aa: CASSPSGQGYSPLHF; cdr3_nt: TGTGCCAGTAGTCCGTCGGGACAGGGATATTCACCCCTCCACTTT
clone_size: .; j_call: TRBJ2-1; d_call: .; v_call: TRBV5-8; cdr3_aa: CASSFSRVYNEQFF; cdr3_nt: TGTGCCAGCAGCTTTTCCAGGGTCTACAATGAGCAGTTCTTC
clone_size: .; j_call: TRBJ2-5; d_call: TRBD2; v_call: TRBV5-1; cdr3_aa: CASSFRYLTGGARETQYF; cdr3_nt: TGCGCCAGCAGCTTTCGATACCTAACGGGGGGGGCGCGAGAGACCCAGTACTTC
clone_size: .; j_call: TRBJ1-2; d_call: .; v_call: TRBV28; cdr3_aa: CATYESKWSRYGYTF; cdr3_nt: TGTGCCACCTATGAATCGAAGTGGTCTCGATATGGCTACACCTTC
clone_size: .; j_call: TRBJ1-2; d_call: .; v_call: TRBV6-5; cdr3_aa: CASSYRGYGYTF; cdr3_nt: TGTGCCAGCAGTTACAGAGGCTATGGCTACACCTTC
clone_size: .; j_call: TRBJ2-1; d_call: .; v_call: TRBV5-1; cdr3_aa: CASSLASGVSYNEQFF; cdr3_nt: TGCGCCAGCAGCTTGGCAAGCGGTGTCTCCTACAATGAGCAGTTCTTC
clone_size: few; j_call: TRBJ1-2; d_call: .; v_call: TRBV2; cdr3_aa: CASSDVLSYGYTF; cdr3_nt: TGTGCCAGCAGTGACGTGCTGAGCTATGGCTACACCTTC
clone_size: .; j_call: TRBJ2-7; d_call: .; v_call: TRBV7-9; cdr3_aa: CASSLRRGTYEQYF; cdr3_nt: TGTGCCAGCAGCTTACGGAGGGGTACCTACGAGCAGTACTTC
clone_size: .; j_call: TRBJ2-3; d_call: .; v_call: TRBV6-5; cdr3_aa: CASNFPSDTQYF; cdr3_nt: TGTGCCAGCAACTTTCCCTCAGATACGCAGTATTTT
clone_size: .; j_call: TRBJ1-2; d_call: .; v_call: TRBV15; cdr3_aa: CATSQGRRGYTF; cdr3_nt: TGTGCCACCAGCCAGGGAAGGCGCGGCTACACCTTC
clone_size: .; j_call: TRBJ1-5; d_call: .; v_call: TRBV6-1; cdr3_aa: CASSARPALGSNQPQHF; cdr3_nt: TGTGCCAGCAGTGCCCGCCCTGCCCTCGGGAGCAATCAGCCCCAGCATTTT
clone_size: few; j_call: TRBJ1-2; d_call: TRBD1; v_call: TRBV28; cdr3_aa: CASRGQGNLNYGYTF; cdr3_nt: TGTGCCAGCAGGGGACAGGGAAATTTAAACTATGGCTACACCTTC
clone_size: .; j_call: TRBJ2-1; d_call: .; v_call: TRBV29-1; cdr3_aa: CSVVILLAEYYNEQFF; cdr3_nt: TGCAGCGTTGTTATATTGTTAGCGGAATACTACAATGAGCAGTTCTTC
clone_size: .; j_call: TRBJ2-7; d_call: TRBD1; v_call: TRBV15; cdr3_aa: CATSRGTGKYEQYF; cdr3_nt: TGTGCCACCAGCAGAGGGACAGGGAAATACGAGCAGTACTTC
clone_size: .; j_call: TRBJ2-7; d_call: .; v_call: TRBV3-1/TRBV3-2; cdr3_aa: CASSQDGLHEQYF; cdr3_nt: TGTGCCAGCAGCCAAGATGGCCTCCACGAGCAGTACTTC
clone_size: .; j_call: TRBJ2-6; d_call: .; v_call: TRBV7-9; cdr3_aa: CASSPRGAPTGANVLTF; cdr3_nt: TGTGCCAGCAGTCCCAGGGGGGCGCCAACGGGGGCCAACGTCCTGACTTTC
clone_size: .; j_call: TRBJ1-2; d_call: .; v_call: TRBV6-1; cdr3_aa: CASSQVGVRGIGGYTF; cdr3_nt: TGTGCCAGCAGTCAAGTAGGCGTCAGGGGAATTGGCGGCTACACCTTC
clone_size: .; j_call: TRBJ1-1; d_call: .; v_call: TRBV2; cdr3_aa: CASRWGPDTEAFF; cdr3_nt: TGTGCCAGCAGGTGGGGGCCGGACACTGAAGCTTTCTTT
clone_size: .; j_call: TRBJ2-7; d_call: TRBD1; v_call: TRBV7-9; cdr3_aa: CATTGGGVYEQYF; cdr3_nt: TGTGCCACAACAGGGGGCGGTGTATACGAGCAGTACTTC
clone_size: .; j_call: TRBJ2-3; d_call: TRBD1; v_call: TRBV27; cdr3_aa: CASRQGGTVTDTQYF; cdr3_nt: TGTGCCAGCAGACAAGGTGGGACAGTCACAGATACGCAGTATTTT
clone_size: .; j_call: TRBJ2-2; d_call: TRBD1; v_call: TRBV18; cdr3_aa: CASSPPGQYTGELFF; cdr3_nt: TGTGCCAGCTCACCACCGGGACAGTACACCGGGGAGCTGTTTTTT
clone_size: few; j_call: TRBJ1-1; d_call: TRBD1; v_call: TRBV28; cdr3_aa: CASRRLTGHEAFF; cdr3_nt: TGTGCCAGCAGGCGGTTGACAGGGCACGAAGCTTTCTTT
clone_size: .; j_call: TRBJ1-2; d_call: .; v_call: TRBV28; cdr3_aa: CASSPSTANYGYTF; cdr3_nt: TGTGCCAGCAGTCCCTCGACAGCTAACTATGGCTACACCTTC
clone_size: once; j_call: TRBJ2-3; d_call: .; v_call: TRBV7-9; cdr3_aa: CASSSLQGTDTQYF; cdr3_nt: TGTGCCAGCAGCTCCCTGCAGGGGACGGATACGCAGTATTTT
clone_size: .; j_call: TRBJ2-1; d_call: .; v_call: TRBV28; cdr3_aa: CASSLGGAQYNEQFF; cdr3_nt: TGTGCCAGCAGTTTAGGGGGGGCGCAATACAATGAGCAGTTCTTC
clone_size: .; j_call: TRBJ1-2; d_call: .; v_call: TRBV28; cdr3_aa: CASSPLGINYGYTF; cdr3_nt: TGTGCCAGCAGCCCCCTGGGCATAAACTATGGCTACACCTTC
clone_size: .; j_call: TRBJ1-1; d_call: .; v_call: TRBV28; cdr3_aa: CASTFGQMNTEAFF; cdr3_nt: TGTGCCAGCACCTTTGGGCAGATGAACACTGAAGCTTTCTTT
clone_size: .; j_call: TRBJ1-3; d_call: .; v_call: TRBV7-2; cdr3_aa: CASSLEYSGNTIYF; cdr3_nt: TGTGCCAGCAGCTTAGAATACTCTGGAAACACCATATATTTT
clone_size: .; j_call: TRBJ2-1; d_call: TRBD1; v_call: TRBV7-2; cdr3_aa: CASSLSLGTGVNEQFF; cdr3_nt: TGTGCCAGCAGCTTAAGTTTAGGGACAGGGGTCAATGAGCAGTTCTTC
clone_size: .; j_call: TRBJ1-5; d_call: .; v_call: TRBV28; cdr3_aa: CASSSHTGVNQPQHF; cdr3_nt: TGTGCCAGCAGTTCACATACGGGGGTGAATCAGCCCCAGCATTTT
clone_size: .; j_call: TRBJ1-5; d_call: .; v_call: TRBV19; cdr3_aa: CASRTGFHQPQHF; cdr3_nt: TGTGCCAGTAGGACGGGATTCCATCAGCCCCAGCATTTT